This T cell receptor beta chain was retrieved from a study of PD-1 blockade in classical Hodgkin lymphoma. Study-wide results and caveats: Relapsed/refractory patients reportedly had the lowest baseline TCR diversity, below newly diagnosed patients, who were below healthy donors.

The time point: cycle 4 day 1 (C4D1), after five to seven weeks of nivolumab. In every patient, relapse followed autologous stem cell transplantation, while exposure to brentuximab vedotin differed. The assay was immunoSEQ multiplex PCR, and TCRdb's table has in-frame clones only and misses some. There are about 64,000 clones in the sample; roughly 89% occur only once, and over 9% lies in the top ten. After removal of 8 bases from V and 4 bases from J, the junction contained 8 bases not matched to a gene. This CDR3 has 14 residues. Germline loops: CDR1 SGHTA, CDR2 FQGTGA. For this clone: Its antigen is not identified.

Material: peripheral blood mononuclear cells (PBMCs), obtained before the fourth cycle of nivolumab. The origin of this receptor is a human donor with classical Hodgkin lymphoma. The chain links TRBV7-3 to TRBJ2-1, with 7 bases matching TRBD1. The CDR3 spells CASSPGTAYNEQFF. CDR3 in DNA: TGTGCCAGCTCCCCGGGGACAGCTTACAATGAGCAGTTCTTC. Drawing the rest from reference TRBV7-3 and TRBJ2-1, the complete variable domain is GAGVSQTPSNKVTEKGKYVELRCDPISGHTALYWYRQSLGQGPEFLIYFQGTGAADDSGLPNDRFFAVRPEGSVSTLKIQRTERGDSAVYLCASSPGTAYNEQFFGPGTRLTVL.